These 6 T cell receptor beta chains came from one sample sequenced in a study of blood T cell repertoires in COVID-19 (dated by TCRdb to 2018 to 2020). The library was obtained by the immunoSEQ multiplex PCR assay. TCRdb re-hosts the immuneACCESS table, in-frame sequences only. Its copies lack some clones; in the studies checked, an unresolved V gene accounts for under half of them, and the cause for the rest is not known. The sample yields 250,000 to 300,000 clones; 85% to 90% were counted once. In total, the top ten clones hold 1.9% of the sample. The specimen was PBMCs or T cells enriched from blood (not recorded which). These receptors came from an older woman who had recovered from COVID-19.

The CDR3 DNA is TGTGCCAGCAGTTCGACTAGCGGGGGGGCGACAGATACGCAGTATTTT. This codes for CASSSTSGGATDTQYF. The gene calls are TRBV28 and TRBJ2-3, with 14 nucleotides matching TRBD2. V lost 4 bases, J lost 3 bases, and 3 bases stayed unmatched. The germline V gene encodes CDR1 MDHEN and CDR2 SYDVKM. This CDR3 is 16 amino acids long.

This rearrangement joins TRBV5-1 to TRBJ1-4, with D perhaps TRBD1 (5 bases). Germline lookup yields CDR1 SGHRS and CDR2 YFSETQ. The V gene lost 3 bases and the J gene lost 3 bases, with 12 bases spanning the gap. The CDR3 runs 15 residues. The CDR3 region has the DNA TGCGCCAGCAGCTCGCAGGGATTGGCTAATGAAAAACTGTTTTTT. As protein: CASSSQGLANEKLFF.

The chain links TRBV7-6 to TRBJ1-2, with 8 bases that match TRBD1. CDR1 SGHVS and CDR2 FNYEAQ come from the germline V gene. Trimming removed 2 bases from V and 8 bases from J; junction bases left unmatched: 7. The CDR3 has 14 residues. The CDR3 sequence: CASSLRSGGDGYTF. The CDR3 region has the DNA TGTGCCAGCAGCTTAAGGTCAGGGGGCGACGGCTACACCTTC.

The gene calls are TRBV9 and TRBJ1-1, with D maybe TRBD1 (6 bases). The V end was cut by 0 bases, the J end by 1 base, with 7 bases between. The length of the CDR3 is 14 residues. CDR1 is SGDLS and CDR2 is YYNGEE in the germline V gene. The CDR3 loop reads CASSVGGQNTEAFF. CDR3 in DNA: TGTGCCAGCAGCGTAGGGGGACAGAACACTGAAGCTTTCTTT.

The J gene is TRBJ2-5, the V gene TRBV7-2; 14 nucleotides align to TRBD2. This CDR3 is 16 amino acids long. The V and J ends lost 3 bases and 5 bases, in that order; junction bases with no gene match: 5. Germline lookup yields CDR1 SGHTA and CDR2 FQGNSA. CDR3 DNA sequence: TGTGCCAGCAGCTTGGGGACTAGCGGGAGTTGGGAGACCCAGTACTTC. Translating it yields CASSLGTSGSWETQYF.

This sequence joins TRBV7-2 and TRBJ2-7; tentatively, D is TRBD1 (6 bases). The CDR3 has 15 residues. Germline V gene lookup returns CDR1 SGHTA and CDR2 FQGNSA. Trimming removed 1 base from V and 2 bases from J, with 12 bases in between. The CDR3 nucleotides read TGTGCCAGCAGCTTAGTGGGGACATCTCCCTACGAGCAGTACTTC. Translated: CASSLVGTSPYEQYF.